This T cell receptor (beta chain) was recovered during a study of blood T cells in healthy people across ages. The study's findings and limits: Significant beta diversity loss was already apparent by age around 40, declining roughly linearly. Long-lived and aged donors differed, with more naive CD4+ cells and higher diversity in the long-lived.

Per sample, no less than 5.5 micrograms of total RNA were extracted. A J-beta primer mix and a sample-barcoded 5' primer were used in a second PCR of about 7 to 12 cycles. Carrying 12 random nucleotides, a template-switch adaptor labeled each individual cDNA molecule. From the 5' RACE reads, TCRdb called clonotypes with MiXCR, one entry per CDR3 protein. The sample lists about 280,000 distinct CDR3 sequences, roughly 26% occurring once. The V end was cut by 6 bases, the J end by 2 bases, with 17 bases between. The germline gives CDR1 MNHNY, CDR2 SVGAGI (reference sequence). The CDR3 totals 15 residues. In regard to this clonotype: Its antigen remains unidentified.

The rearrangement links TRBV6-6 to TRBJ2-7; possible D gene TRBD2, 6 bases. The sequenced material came from blood. This TCR was recovered from a woman between 65 and 79 years old in good health. CDR3 sequence reads: CASSGTAPPTYEQYF. In DNA form, the CDR3 reads TGTGCCAGCAGCGGGACTGCTCCCCCGACCTACGAGCAGTACTTC.